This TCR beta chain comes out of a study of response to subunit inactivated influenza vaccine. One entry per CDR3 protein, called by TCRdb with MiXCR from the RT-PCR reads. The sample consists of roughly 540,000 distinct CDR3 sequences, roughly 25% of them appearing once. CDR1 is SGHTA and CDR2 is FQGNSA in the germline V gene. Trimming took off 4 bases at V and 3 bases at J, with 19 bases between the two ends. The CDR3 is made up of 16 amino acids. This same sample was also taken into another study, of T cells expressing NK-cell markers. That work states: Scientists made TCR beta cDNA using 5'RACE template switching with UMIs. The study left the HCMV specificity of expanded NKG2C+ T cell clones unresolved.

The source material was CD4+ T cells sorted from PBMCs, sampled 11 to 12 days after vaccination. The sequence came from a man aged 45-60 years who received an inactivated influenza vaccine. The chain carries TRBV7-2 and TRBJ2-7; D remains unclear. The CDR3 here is CASSSEFTALNYEQYF. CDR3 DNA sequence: TGTGCCAGCAGCTCCGAGTTTACAGCCTTAAACTACGAGCAGTACTTC.